The T cell receptor (beta chain) described here comes from a study of cytomegalovirus exposure and HLA in healthy donors. The wider study: It was reported in a later analysis that the same platform had been used for the 100 to 150 validation repertoires as for the roughly 650 first-cohort repertoires.

Data came from immunoSEQ multiplex PCR; TCRdb stores just in-frame clones and leaves some out. The table has about 130,000 clones, under 90% seen once. V was pared by 4 bases and J by 4 bases, with 6 bases of the junction left unmatched. CDR3 length: 16 amino acids. Germline values: CDR1 MDHEN, CDR2 SYDVKM. Overall study results and limits: In the roughly 110 validation repertoires, just under 95% of cluster scores exceeded 0, per a later analysis. Cytomegalovirus status, reportedly, was diagnosed with high specificity and sensitivity by the classifier. There were a few CMV-associated chains whose specificity for CMV antigens was confirmed in vitro.

A remark on this clone: As yet, its antigen is unknown.

The source material was PBMCs. This chain connects TRBV28 to TRBJ1-6; TRBD1 agrees at 8 bases. The receptor was derived from a man aged 25-45 years in good health and CMV-seronegative. DNA for the CDR3: TGTGCCAGCAGTTCCCCCTACAGGGGGTATAATTCACCCCTCCACTTT. The encoded protein is CASSSPYRGYNSPLHF.